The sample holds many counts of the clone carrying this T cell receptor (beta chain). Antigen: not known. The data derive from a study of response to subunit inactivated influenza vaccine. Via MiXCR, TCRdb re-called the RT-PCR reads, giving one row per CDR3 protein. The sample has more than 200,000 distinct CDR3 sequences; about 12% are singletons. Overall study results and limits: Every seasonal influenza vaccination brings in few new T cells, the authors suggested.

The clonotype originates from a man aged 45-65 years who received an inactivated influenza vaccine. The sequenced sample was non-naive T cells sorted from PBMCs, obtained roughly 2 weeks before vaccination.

The CDR3 sequence is CASSLRGGELFF. The CDR3 coding sequence is TGTGCCAGCAGCTTAAGGGGTGGGGAGCTGTTTTTT. The chain couples TRBV11-2 to TRBJ2-2, with a weak D call TRBD1 (5 bases). Trimming stripped 2 bases from V and 8 bases from J, with 6 bases between. Germline-derived CDR1 and CDR2 are SGHAT and FQNNGV. The CDR3 length is 12 residues.